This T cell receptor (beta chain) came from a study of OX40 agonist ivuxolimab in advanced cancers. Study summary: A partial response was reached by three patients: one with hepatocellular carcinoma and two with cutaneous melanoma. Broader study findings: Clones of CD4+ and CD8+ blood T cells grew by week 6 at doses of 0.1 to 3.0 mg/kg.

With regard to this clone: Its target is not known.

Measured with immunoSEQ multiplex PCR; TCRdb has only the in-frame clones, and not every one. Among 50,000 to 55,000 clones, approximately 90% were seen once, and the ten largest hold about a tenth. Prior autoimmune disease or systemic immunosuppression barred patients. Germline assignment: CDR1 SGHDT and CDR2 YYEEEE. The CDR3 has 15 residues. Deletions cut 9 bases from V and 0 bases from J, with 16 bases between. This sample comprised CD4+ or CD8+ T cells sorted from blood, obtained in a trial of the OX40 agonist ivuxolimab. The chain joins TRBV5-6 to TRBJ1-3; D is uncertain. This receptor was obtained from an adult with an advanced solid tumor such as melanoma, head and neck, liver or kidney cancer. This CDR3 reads CATRDRKLSGNTIYF. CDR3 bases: TGTGCCACCCGAGACCGGAAACTCTCTGGAAACACCATATATTTT.